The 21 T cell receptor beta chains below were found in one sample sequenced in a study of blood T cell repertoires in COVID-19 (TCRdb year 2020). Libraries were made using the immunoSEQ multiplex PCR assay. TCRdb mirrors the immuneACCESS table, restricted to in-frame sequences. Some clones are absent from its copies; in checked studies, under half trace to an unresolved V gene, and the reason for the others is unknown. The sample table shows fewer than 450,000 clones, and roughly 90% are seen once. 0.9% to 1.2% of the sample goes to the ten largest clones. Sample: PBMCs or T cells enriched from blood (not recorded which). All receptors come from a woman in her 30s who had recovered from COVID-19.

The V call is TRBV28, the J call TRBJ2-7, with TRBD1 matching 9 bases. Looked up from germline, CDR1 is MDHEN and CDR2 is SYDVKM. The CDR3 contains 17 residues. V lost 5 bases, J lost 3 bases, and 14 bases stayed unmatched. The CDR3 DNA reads TGTGCCAGCAGTCTGATGGGGGGACAGGGAAGAGGCTACGAGCAGTACTTC. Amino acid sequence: CASSLMGGQGRGYEQYF.

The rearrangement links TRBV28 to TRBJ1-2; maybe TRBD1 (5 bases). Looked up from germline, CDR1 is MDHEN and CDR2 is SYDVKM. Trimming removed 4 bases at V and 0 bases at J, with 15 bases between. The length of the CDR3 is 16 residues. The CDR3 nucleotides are TGTGCCAGCAGTTCTCCGGGGGACGGGTCTAACTATGGCTACACCTTC. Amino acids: CASSSPGDGSNYGYTF.

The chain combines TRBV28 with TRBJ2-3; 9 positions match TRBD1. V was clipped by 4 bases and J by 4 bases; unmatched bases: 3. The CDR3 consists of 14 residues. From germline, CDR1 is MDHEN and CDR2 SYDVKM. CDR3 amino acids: CASSSGQGPDTQYF. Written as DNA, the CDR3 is TGTGCCAGCAGTTCCGGACAGGGGCCAGATACGCAGTATTTT.

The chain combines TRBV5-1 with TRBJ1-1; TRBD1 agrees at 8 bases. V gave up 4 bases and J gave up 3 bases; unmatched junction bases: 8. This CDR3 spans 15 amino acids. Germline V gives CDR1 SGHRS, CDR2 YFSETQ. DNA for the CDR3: TGCGCCAGCAGCGGACAGGGAGGGGGGGACACTGAAGCTTTCTTT. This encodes CASSGQGGGDTEAFF.

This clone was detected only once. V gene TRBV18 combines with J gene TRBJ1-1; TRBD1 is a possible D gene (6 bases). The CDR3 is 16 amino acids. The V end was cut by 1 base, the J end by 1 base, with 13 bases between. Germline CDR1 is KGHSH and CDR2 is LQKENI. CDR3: CASSPRQGKTNTEAFF. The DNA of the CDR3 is TGTGCCAGCTCACCACGGCAGGGGAAGACGAACACTGAAGCTTTCTTT.

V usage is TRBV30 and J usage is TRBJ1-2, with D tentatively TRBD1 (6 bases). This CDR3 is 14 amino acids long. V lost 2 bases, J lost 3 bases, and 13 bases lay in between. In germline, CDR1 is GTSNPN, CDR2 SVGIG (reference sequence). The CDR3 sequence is CAWSPLPGDYGYTF. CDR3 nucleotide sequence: TGTGCCTGGAGTCCCCTACCAGGGGACTATGGCTACACCTTC. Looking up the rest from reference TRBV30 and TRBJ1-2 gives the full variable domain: SQTIHQWPATLVQPVGSPLSLECTVEGTSNPNLYWYRQAAGRGLQLLFYSVGIGQISSEVPQNLSASRPQDRQFILSSKKLLLSDSGFYLCAWSPLPGDYGYTFGSGTRLTVV.

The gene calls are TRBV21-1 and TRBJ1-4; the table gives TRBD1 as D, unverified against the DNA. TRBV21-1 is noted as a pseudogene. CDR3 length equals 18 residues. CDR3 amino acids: CASSKGDRAGSTNEKLFF. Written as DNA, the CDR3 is TGTGCCAGCAGCAAAGGTGACAGGGCAGGTAGCACTAATGAAAAACTGTTTTTT.

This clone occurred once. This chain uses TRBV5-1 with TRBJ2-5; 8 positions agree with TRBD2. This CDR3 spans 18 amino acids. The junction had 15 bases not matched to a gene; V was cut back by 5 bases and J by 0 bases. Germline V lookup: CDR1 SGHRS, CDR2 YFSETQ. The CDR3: CASSSPDTSGRYQETQYF. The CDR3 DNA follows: TGCGCCAGCAGTTCGCCCGACACTAGCGGACGATACCAAGAGACCCAGTACTTC.

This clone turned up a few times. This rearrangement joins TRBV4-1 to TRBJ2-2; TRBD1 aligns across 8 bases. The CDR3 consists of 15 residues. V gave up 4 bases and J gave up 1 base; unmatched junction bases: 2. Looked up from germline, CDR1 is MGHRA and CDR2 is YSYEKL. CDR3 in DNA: TGCGCCAGCAGCCGGGGGACAGGGAACACCGGGGAGCTGTTTTTT. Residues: CASSRGTGNTGELFF.

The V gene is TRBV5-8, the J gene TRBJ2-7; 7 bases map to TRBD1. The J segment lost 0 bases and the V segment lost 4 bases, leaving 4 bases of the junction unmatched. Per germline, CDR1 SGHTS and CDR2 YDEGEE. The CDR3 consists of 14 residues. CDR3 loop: CASSRGRPSYEQYF. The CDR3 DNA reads TGTGCCAGCAGCAGGGGGCGGCCCTCCTACGAGCAGTACTTC. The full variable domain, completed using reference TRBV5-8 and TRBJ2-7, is EAGVTQSPTHLIKTRGQQATLRCSPISGHTSVYWYQQALGLGLQFLLWYDEGEERNRGNFPPRFSGRQFPNYSSELNVNALELEDSALYLCASSRGRPSYEQYFGPGTRLTVT.

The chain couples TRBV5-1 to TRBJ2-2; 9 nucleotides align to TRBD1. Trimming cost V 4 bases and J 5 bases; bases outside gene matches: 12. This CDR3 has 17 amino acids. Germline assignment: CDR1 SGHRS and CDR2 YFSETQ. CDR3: CASSPDTGTGRTGELFF. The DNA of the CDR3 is TGCGCCAGCAGCCCAGATACCGGGACAGGGCGGACCGGGGAGCTGTTTTTT. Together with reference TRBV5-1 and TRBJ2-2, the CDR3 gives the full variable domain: KAGVTQTPRYLIKTRGQQVTLSCSPISGHRSVSWYQQTPGQGLQFLFEYFSETQRNKGNFPGRFSGRQFSNSRSEMNVSTLELGDSALYLCASSPDTGTGRTGELFFGEGSRLTVL.

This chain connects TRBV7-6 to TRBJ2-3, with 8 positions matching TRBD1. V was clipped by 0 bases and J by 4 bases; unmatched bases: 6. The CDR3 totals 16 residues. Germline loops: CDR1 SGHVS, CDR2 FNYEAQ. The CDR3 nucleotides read TGTGCCAGCAGCTTAGCCGGACAGGGAATCGCAGATACGCAGTATTTT. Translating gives CASSLAGQGIADTQYF.

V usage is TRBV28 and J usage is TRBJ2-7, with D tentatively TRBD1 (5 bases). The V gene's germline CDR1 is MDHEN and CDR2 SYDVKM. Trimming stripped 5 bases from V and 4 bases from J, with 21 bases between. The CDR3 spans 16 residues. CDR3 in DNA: TGTGCCAGCAGTATACGATCAGGGAACCACCGATACGAGCAGTACTTC. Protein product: CASSIRSGNHRYEQYF.

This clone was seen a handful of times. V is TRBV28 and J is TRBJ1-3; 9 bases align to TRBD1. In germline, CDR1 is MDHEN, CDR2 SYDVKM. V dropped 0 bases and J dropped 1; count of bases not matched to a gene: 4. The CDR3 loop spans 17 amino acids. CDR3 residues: CASSLWGTGLSGNTIYF. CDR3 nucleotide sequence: TGTGCCAGCAGTTTATGGGGGACAGGGCTTTCTGGAAACACCATATATTTT.

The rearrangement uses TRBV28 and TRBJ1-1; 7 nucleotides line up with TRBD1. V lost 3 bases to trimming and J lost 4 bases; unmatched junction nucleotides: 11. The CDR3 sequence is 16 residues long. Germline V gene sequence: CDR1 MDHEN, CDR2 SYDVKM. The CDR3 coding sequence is TGTGCCAGCAGTTTGGGATCAATGGACAGGCCCACTGAAGCTTTCTTT. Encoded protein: CASSLGSMDRPTEAFF.

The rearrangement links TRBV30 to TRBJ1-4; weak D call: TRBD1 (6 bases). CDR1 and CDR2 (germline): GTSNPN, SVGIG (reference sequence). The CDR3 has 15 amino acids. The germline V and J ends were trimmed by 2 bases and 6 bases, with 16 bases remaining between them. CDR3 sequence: CAWSQQGIDYEKLFF. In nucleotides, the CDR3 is TGTGCCTGGAGTCAACAGGGTATCGATTATGAAAAACTGTTTTTT.

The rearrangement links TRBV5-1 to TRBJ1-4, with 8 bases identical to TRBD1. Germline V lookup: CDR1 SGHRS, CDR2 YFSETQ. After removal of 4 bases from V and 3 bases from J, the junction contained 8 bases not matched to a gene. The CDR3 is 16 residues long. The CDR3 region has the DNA TGCGCCAGCAGCATAGACAGGGGCTCACCTAATGAAAAACTGTTTTTT. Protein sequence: CASSIDRGSPNEKLFF.

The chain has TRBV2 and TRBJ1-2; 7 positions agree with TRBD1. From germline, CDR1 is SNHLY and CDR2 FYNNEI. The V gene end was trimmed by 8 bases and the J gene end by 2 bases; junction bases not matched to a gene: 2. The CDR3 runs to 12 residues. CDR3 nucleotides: TGTGCCAGCGGGGACAGCAACTATGGCTACACCTTC. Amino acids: CASGDSNYGYTF.

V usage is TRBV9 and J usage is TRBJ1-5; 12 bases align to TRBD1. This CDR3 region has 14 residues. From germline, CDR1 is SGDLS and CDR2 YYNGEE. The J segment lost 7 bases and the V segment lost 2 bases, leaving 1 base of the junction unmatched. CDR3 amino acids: CASSVGTGGQPQHF. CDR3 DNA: TGTGCCAGCAGCGTGGGGACAGGGGGCCAGCCCCAGCATTTT.

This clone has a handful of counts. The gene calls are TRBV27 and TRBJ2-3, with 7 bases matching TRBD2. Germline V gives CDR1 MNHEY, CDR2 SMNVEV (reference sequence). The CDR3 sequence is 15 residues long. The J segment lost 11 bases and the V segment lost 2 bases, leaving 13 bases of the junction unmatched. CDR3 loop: CASSLGAAGVRVQYF. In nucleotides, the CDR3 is TGTGCCAGCAGTTTAGGGGCGGCGGGGGTGAGGGTGCAGTATTTT.

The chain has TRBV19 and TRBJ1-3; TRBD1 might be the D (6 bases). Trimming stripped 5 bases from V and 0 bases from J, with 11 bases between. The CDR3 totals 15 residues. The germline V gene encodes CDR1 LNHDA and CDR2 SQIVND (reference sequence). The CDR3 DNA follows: TGTGCCAGTAGTGCCACAGGGAACTCTGGAAACACCATATATTTT. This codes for CASSATGNSGNTIYF. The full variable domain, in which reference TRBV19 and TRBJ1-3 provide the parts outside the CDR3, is DGGITQSPKYLFRKEGQNVTLSCEQNLNHDAMYWYRQDPGQGLRLIYYSQIVNDFQKGDIAEGYSVSREKKESFPLTVTSAQKNPTAFYLCASSATGNSGNTIYFGEGSWLTVV.